The next 22 T cell receptor beta chains were all read from a single sample in a study of spatial heterogeneity in lung cancer. TCRdb ran MiXCR on the 5' RACE reads and lists one entry per CDR3 protein. The data contain 650 to 950 distinct CDR3 sequences, roughly a tenth of them singletons. Antigens for these TCRs are unknown. The time point here: sample taken at primary tumor resection. Study-level results: One measure, the expanded intratumoral alpha and beta TCR count, tracked tumor mutation counts.

This specimen was lung tumor tissue, taken at surgery. Receptor source: a male donor with early-stage non-small cell lung cancer.

Within the sample, this clonotype is medium-sized. Since it is a stray read in a library aimed at alpha chains, this beta chain has a size that is not meaningful. The J gene is TRBJ1-2, the V gene TRBV20-1, with D perhaps matching TRBD1 (5 bases). This CDR3 region has 12 residues. From germline, CDR1 is DFQATT and CDR2 SNEGSKA (reference sequence). The germline V and J ends were trimmed by 3 bases and 11 bases, with 16 bases remaining between them. The CDR3 DNA reads as TGCAGTGCTAGGATCCCGGGACTTATGTACACCTTC. This translates into CSARIPGLMYTF.

Points on this clonotype: Given the absence of the conserved phenylalanine or tryptophan at the CDR3 end, a read error is likely. A library made for alpha chains picked up this beta chain off target, so its size means little. The CDR3 loop reads CSASFPQGGGQPQHL. DNA for the CDR3: TGCAGTGCTTCCTTTCCTCAGGGAGGAGGACAGCCCCAGCATCTT. The chain employs TRBV20-1 and TRBJ1-5; D is possibly TRBD1 (5 bases). Between the trimmed V and J ends, which lost 5 bases and 7 bases, there was a span of 21 bases. The CDR3 extends over 15 amino acids. Germline V gene data show CDR1 as DFQATT and CDR2 as SNEGSKA (reference sequence).

This clonotype is large (0.1 to 1%) in the sample. This beta chain is an off-target read within a library intended for alpha chains, so its frequency means little. The chain combines TRBV10-2 with TRBJ2-1; 7 positions agree with TRBD2. The junction had 9 bases not matched to a gene; V was cut back by 5 bases and J by 8 bases. The CDR3 is made up of 14 amino acids. Germline V gives CDR1 WSHSY, CDR2 SAAADI. The CDR3, as DNA: TGCGCCAGCAGTCCCGGGACTACCTGGCATGAGCAGTTCTTC. It translates to CASSPGTTWHEQFF.

On this clonotype: This beta chain is off target for a library built for alpha chains, so its abundance means little. The V and J genes are TRBV5-1 and TRBJ1-5, with D perhaps TRBD1 or TRBD2 (5 bases each). The better agreement between TRBJ2-3 and the DNA end casts doubt on the J call. CDR1 SGHRS and CDR2 YFSETQ come from the germline V gene. The length of the CDR3 is 13 residues. Written as DNA, the CDR3 is TGCGCCAGCAGCTTGTACGGGGCCCAGCCCCAGTATTTT. Protein product: CASSLYGAQPQYF.

By sample fraction, this clonotype is medium-sized. A library made for alpha chains picked up this beta chain off target, so its size means little. V and J are TRBV6-1 and TRBJ2-4; 8 positions agree with TRBD1. V shed 3 bases, J shed 5 bases, and the junction held 9 bases outside the gene matches. The CDR3 loop spans 16 amino acids. Per the germline V gene, CDR1 is MNHNS and CDR2 is SASEGT. DNA of the CDR3: TGTGCCAGCAGTGACTCGGCAGGGGGCAGCGAAAACATTCAGTACTTC. Its translation is CASSDSAGGSENIQYF.

This clonotype is classed as large. The library was prepared for alpha chains; this beta chain is a stray read, so its frequency means little. V and J are TRBV2 and TRBJ1-1, with a possible D match to TRBD1 (6 bases). In germline, CDR1 is SNHLY, CDR2 FYNNEI. This CDR3 is built from 14 residues. The germline V and J ends were trimmed by 8 bases and 0 bases, with 13 bases remaining between them. The CDR3 region has the DNA TGTGCCAGCTTGGACAGCCCACTGAACACTGAAGCTTTCTTT. As protein: CASLDSPLNTEAFF.

This clonotype is categorized as medium-sized (0.01 to 0.1%). Since the library was made to target alpha chains, this beta chain is a stray read and its abundance is not meaningful. The CDR3 bases are TGCAGTGCTAGAGGGGAGGACGAAAAACTGTTTTTT. This translates into CSARGEDEKLFF. This chain connects TRBV20-1 to TRBJ1-4; D not certain. V was trimmed by 1 base and J by 8 bases, leaving 8 bases between them. Germline V gene data show CDR1 as DFQATT and CDR2 as SNEGSKA (reference sequence). The CDR3 covers 12 residues.

About this clonotype itself: Since it is a stray read in a library aimed at alpha chains, this beta chain has a size that is not meaningful. This chain joins TRBV5-4 and TRBJ1-5, with D uncertain. This CDR3 is 12 amino acids long. Germline assignment: CDR1 SGHNT and CDR2 YYREEE (reference sequence). V was shortened by 0 bases and J by 6 bases, with 4 bases between the two germline ends. The CDR3 protein is CASSLDSQPQHF. CDR3 nucleotides: TGTGCCAGCAGCTTGGATTCTCAGCCCCAGCATTTT.

This clonotype is medium-sized. This beta chain is a stray read from a library made for alpha chains; its abundance is not meaningful. The V and J genes are TRBV7-2 and TRBJ2-5, with D unresolved. CDR1 SGHTA and CDR2 FQGNSA come from the germline V gene. Trimming pared 4 bases from V and 4 bases from J, leaving 10 bases between. The CDR3 spans 13 residues. The CDR3 DNA is TGTGCCAGCAGCTGGGGATTCGTAGAGACCCAGTACTTC. It encodes CASSWGFVETQYF.

As concerns this clonotype: This beta chain lies outside the target of a library built for alpha chains; its clone size means little. The chain links TRBV11-2 to TRBJ2-1; either TRBD1 or TRBD2 may supply D (5 bases each). The V and J ends lost 3 bases and 5 bases respectively, with 20 bases between them. Germline CDR1 SGHAT, CDR2 FQNNGV. The CDR3 sequence is 17 residues long. The CDR3 loop is CASSFYGTDILHNEQFF. Written as DNA, the CDR3 is TGTGCCAGCAGCTTTTATGGGACCGATATCCTACACAATGAGCAGTTCTTC.

A remark on this clonotype: The size of this beta chain means little, since it is a stray read in a library made for alpha chains. V usage is TRBV5-1 and J usage is TRBJ1-3, with D perhaps matching TRBD1 (6 bases). The germline V gene encodes CDR1 SGHRS and CDR2 YFSETQ. V dropped 2 bases and J dropped 4 bases, with 13 bases sitting between them. The CDR3 contains 15 residues. The CDR3 loop is CASSLIPGDGNTIYF. As DNA, the CDR3 is TGCGCCAGCAGCTTAATTCCAGGGGACGGAAACACCATATATTTT.

This clonotype counts as medium-sized. For a library built for alpha chains, this beta chain is a stray read; little rests on its size. The chain has TRBV7-2 and TRBJ1-4; the match to TRBD1 covers 7 bases. This CDR3 has 15 amino acids. The J segment lost 6 bases and the V segment lost 5 bases, leaving 9 bases of the junction unmatched. Germline-derived CDR1 and CDR2 are SGHTA and FQGNSA. CDR3 nucleotide sequence: TGTGCCAGCAGCCCCCCCGGGACAGCTTATGAAAAACTGTTTTTT. This encodes CASSPPGTAYEKLFF.

Sample share makes this clonotype large. This beta chain came through as a stray read in a library set up for alpha chains, and its size says little. The chain joins TRBV18 to TRBJ2-2; 7 positions agree with TRBD1. The CDR3 extends over 16 amino acids. The V segment lost 7 bases and the J segment 3 bases; nucleotides outside the gene matches: 11. CDR1 and CDR2 (germline): KGHSH, LQKENI. The CDR3 DNA reads TGTGCCAGCTTACTACGGACAGGATACTACACCGGGGAGCTGTTTTTT. Translation: CASLLRTGYYTGELFF. The full variable domain, with the rest looked up from reference TRBV18 and TRBJ2-2, is NAGVMQNPRHLVRRRGQEARLRCSPMKGHSHVYWYRQLPEEGLKFMVYLQKENIIDESGMPKERFSAEFPKEGPSILRIQQVVRGDSAAYFCASLLRTGYYTGELFFGEGSRLTVL.

This clonotype is labeled large (0.1 to 1%). In a library made to pick up alpha chains, this beta chain is a stray read with a size that means little. The V call is TRBV27, the J call TRBJ2-3; 8 bases are shared with TRBD2. V gave up 6 bases and J gave up 1 base; unmatched junction bases: 9. The germline V gene has CDR1 MNHEY and CDR2 SMNVEV (reference sequence). The CDR3 consists of 16 residues. CDR3 region: CASSPSQTSGTDTQYF. The DNA of the CDR3 is TGTGCCAGCAGCCCCTCCCAGACTAGCGGCACAGATACGCAGTATTTT.

This clonotype is labeled large. The library was prepared for alpha chains; this beta chain is a stray read, so its frequency means little. V is TRBV7-2 and J is TRBJ2-4; D perhaps matches TRBD2 (5 bases). Germline CDR1 and CDR2: SGHTA and FQGNSA. There are 12 residues in the CDR3. V shed 1 base and J shed 16 bases, with 14 bases lying between them. Here the CDR3 reads CASSLEHGIGYF. CDR3 in DNA: TGTGCCAGCAGCTTAGAGCACGGGATAGGATACTTC.

By share of the sample, this clonotype is medium-sized. Since the library was made to target alpha chains, this beta chain is a stray read and its abundance is not meaningful. The chain joins TRBV28 to TRBJ2-7, with TRBD1 matching 7 bases. Germline V lookup: CDR1 MDHEN, CDR2 SYDVKM. This CDR3 has 15 residues. V gave up 6 bases and J gave up 5 bases; unmatched junction bases: 13. CDR3 loop: CASSYRGIHRDEQYV. The CDR3 nucleotides read TGTGCCAGCAGCTACAGGGGAATCCACCGTGACGAGCAGTACGTC.

This clonotype is classed as large (0.1 to 1%). As an off-target read in a library built for alpha chains, this beta chain has a frequency of little significance. This sequence joins TRBV20-1 and TRBJ2-1, with D unresolved. Germline-derived CDR1 and CDR2 are DFQATT and SNEGSKA (reference sequence). Trimming took off 3 bases at V and 6 bases at J, with 18 bases between the two ends. The CDR3 contains 15 residues. The CDR3 sequence is CSAREAPGETNEQFF. In nucleotides, the CDR3 is TGCAGTGCTAGGGAAGCCCCTGGAGAGACCAATGAGCAGTTCTTC.

About this clonotype: This beta chain is a stray read from a library made for alpha chains; its abundance is not meaningful. The gene calls are TRBV19 and TRBJ2-3; 7 nucleotides agree with TRBD1. Germline V gene data show CDR1 as LNHDA and CDR2 as SQIVND (reference sequence). The J segment lost 5 bases and the V segment lost 4 bases, leaving 9 bases of the junction unmatched. The CDR3 covers 15 residues. The CDR3, as DNA: TGTGCCAGTAGTACTTCCCCTACAGGGGAAGATACGCAGTATTTT. It yields the protein CASSTSPTGEDTQYF.

In its sample, this clonotype ranks as large. The library was designed around alpha chains, so this beta chain is a stray read whose abundance carries little weight. The chain joins TRBV7-8 to TRBJ2-5, with D hard to call. V was shortened by 3 bases and J by 7 bases, with 9 bases between the two germline ends. The CDR3 is made up of 12 amino acids. The germline V gene encodes CDR1 SGHVS and CDR2 FQNEAQ. CDR3 loop: CASSLVPGTQYF. DNA of the CDR3: TGTGCCAGCAGCTTGGTGCCTGGGACCCAGTACTTC.

By share of the sample, this clonotype is large. Little can be read into the size of this beta chain, an off-target read in a library designed for alpha chains. V usage is TRBV4-1 and J usage is TRBJ1-2; D is possibly TRBD1 (6 bases). The V gene's germline CDR1 is MGHRA and CDR2 YSYEKL. Trimming shortened V by 1 base and J by 3 bases, and 12 bases separated the two germline ends. This CDR3 region has 15 residues. CDR3 sequence reads: CASSQGPGADYGYTF. The CDR3 DNA follows: TGCGCCAGCAGCCAAGGCCCGGGGGCAGACTATGGCTACACCTTC.

This clonotype is large (0.1 to 1%) within its sample. Found in a library prepared for alpha chains, this beta chain is an off-target read, and its abundance has little meaning. V usage is TRBV28 and J usage is TRBJ2-7, with D maybe TRBD1 (5 bases). V dropped 6 bases and J dropped 3 bases, with 21 bases sitting between them. The germline V gene has CDR1 MDHEN and CDR2 SYDVKM. The CDR3 loop spans 16 amino acids. CDR3 nucleotide sequence: TGTGCCAGCAGGGAAAGGGAAGGGGAATATCGCTACGAGCAGTACTTC. Translating gives CASREREGEYRYEQYF.

This clonotype is medium-sized. A library made for alpha chains picked up this beta chain off target, so its size means little. The V call is TRBV28, the J call TRBJ2-7, with D tentatively TRBD1 (6 bases). V lost 6 bases and J 4 bases, leaving 10 bases between the germline ends. The CDR3 consists of 12 residues. Germline CDR1 and CDR2: MDHEN and SYDVKM. CDR3 DNA: TGTGCCAGCAGCCCGGACAGATACGAGCAGTACTTC. Its translation is CASSPDRYEQYF.